These T cell receptor beta chains were read from a single sample in a study of CD8 T cells in Susac syndrome. TCRdb passed the immunoSEQ multiplex PCR reads through MiXCR, listing each CDR3 protein once. The repertoire holds about 83,000 distinct CDR3 sequences, with about 95% as singletons. The sequenced sample consisted of CD8+ T cells from PBMCs. The receptors stem from a human donor with Susac syndrome. Both conserved end residues are part of each CDR3. The order of the fields is V gene, J gene, D gene, clone size, CDR3 protein, CDR3 DNA. The D gene is left open where the match is weak. The size of a clone is reported for some rows only, either as once, few or many, or as a class for expanded clones.

V: TRBV19
J: TRBJ1-4
D: TRBD1
size: .
CDR3: CASSTGEKLFF
DNA: TGTGCCAGTTCGACAGGGGAAAAACTGTTTTTT

V: TRBV7-9
J: TRBJ2-5
D: .
size: .
CDR3: CASSRRGPNQETQYF
DNA: TGTGCCAGCAGCCGAAGGGGCCCTAACCAAGAGACCCAGTACTTC

V: TRBV5-1
J: TRBJ2-3
D: .
size: .
CDR3: CASSLARMGLVDTQYF
DNA: TGCGCCAGCAGCTTGGCCCGCATGGGGCTGGTGGATACGCAGTATTTT

V: TRBV20-1
J: TRBJ2-7
D: TRBD1
size: .
CDR3: CSARGLTPRDRGHEQYF
DNA: TGCAGTGCTAGAGGCCTCACCCCCCGGGACAGGGGTCACGAGCAGTACTTC

V: TRBV27
J: TRBJ2-1
D: TRBD2
size: .
CDR3: CASSSPAGVYNEQFF
DNA: TGTGCCAGCAGTTCGCCAGCGGGAGTGTACAATGAGCAGTTCTTC

V: TRBV9
J: TRBJ1-1
D: .
size: .
CDR3: CASSAGGTEEGAFF
DNA: TGTGCCAGCAGCGCCGGTGGGACGGAGGAGGGAGCTTTCTTT

V: TRBV29-1
J: TRBJ2-7
D: .
size: .
CDR3: CSVGGRYEQYF
DNA: TGCAGCGTAGGTGGAAGGTACGAGCAGTACTTC

V: TRBV15
J: TRBJ2-5
D: .
size: .
CDR3: CATSRDRYRRYLETQYF
DNA: TGTGCCACCAGCAGAGATCGGTATCGGAGGTACCTGGAGACCCAGTACTTC

V: TRBV9
J: TRBJ2-3
D: TRBD1
size: .
CDR3: CASSPRGGADTQYF
DNA: TGTGCCAGCAGCCCCCGAGGGGGCGCAGATACGCAGTATTTT

V: TRBV20-1
J: TRBJ1-5
D: .
size: .
CDR3: CSARDLIHSDQPQHF
DNA: TGCAGTGCTAGAGATCTCATTCATAGTGATCAGCCCCAGCATTTT

V: TRBV29-1
J: TRBJ1-2
D: .
size: .
CDR3: CRLSLWGPISYGYTF
DNA: TGCAGGCTTAGCCTCTGGGGACCTATCTCCTATGGCTACACCTTC

V: TRBV3-1
J: TRBJ2-5
D: TRBD2
size: .
CDR3: CASSPGLAGQETQYF
DNA: TGTGCCAGCAGCCCCGGACTAGCGGGTCAAGAGACCCAGTACTTC

V: TRBV5-1
J: TRBJ2-7
D: .
size: .
CDR3: CASSSEQGGYEQYF
DNA: TGCGCCAGCAGCTCGGAACAGGGCGGCTACGAGCAGTACTTC

V: TRBV7-9
J: TRBJ2-7
D: TRBD1
size: once
CDR3: CASSGRQGYEQYF
DNA: TGTGCCAGCAGCGGGAGACAGGGGTACGAGCAGTACTTC

V: TRBV7-8
J: TRBJ1-2
D: .
size: .
CDR3: CASSPSPRTDYGYTF
DNA: TGTGCCAGCAGCCCCAGCCCCAGGACGGACTATGGCTACACCTTC

V: TRBV5-1
J: TRBJ2-3
D: .
size: .
CDR3: CASSLAWGEGSTDTQYF
DNA: TGCGCCAGCAGCTTGGCCTGGGGCGAAGGTAGCACAGATACGCAGTATTTT

V: TRBV3-1
J: TRBJ2-1
D: .
size: .
CDR3: CASSSWDEQFF
DNA: TGTGCCAGCAGCTCCTGGGATGAGCAGTTCTTC

V: TRBV25-1
J: TRBJ1-1
D: .
size: .
CDR3: CASSEGSTLSTEAFF
DNA: TGTGCCAGCAGTGAAGGGTCCACTCTGAGCACTGAAGCTTTCTTT

V: TRBV12-3/TRBV12-4
J: TRBJ2-2
D: .
size: .
CDR3: CASSSPQGPNTGELFF
DNA: TGTGCCAGCAGTAGCCCACAGGGTCCGAACACCGGGGAGCTGTTTTTT

V: TRBV29-1
J: TRBJ1-1
D: .
size: .
CDR3: CSVVTRGGNTEAFF
DNA: TGCAGCGTGGTCACGCGGGGGGGGAACACTGAAGCTTTCTTT

V: TRBV7-9
J: TRBJ2-3
D: TRBD2
size: .
CDR3: CASSGLAASTDTQYF
DNA: TGTGCCAGCAGCGGGCTAGCGGCTAGCACAGATACGCAGTATTTT

V: TRBV13
J: TRBJ1-4
D: .
size: .
CDR3: CASSQRQVLDEKLFF
DNA: TGTGCCAGCAGCCAAAGACAGGTTCTCGATGAAAAACTGTTTTTT

V: TRBV21-1
J: TRBJ2-5
D: .
size: .
CDR3: CASSNRGTGTQYF
DNA: TGTGCCAGCAGCAACAGGGGGACGGGGACCCAGTACTTC

V: TRBV6-5
J: TRBJ2-3
D: .
size: .
CDR3: CASSPTHFKAQYF
DNA: TGTGCCAGCAGTCCCACCCACTTTAAAGCGCAGTATTTT

V: TRBV29-1
J: TRBJ2-3
D: .
size: .
CDR3: CSVEPDTPRGGDTQYF
DNA: TGCAGCGTTGAACCCGATACCCCGAGAGGGGGAGATACGCAGTATTTT

V: TRBV20-1
J: TRBJ2-7
D: TRBD2
size: .
CDR3: CSARSLAGTYEQYF
DNA: TGCAGTGCTAGAAGTCTAGCGGGTACCTACGAGCAGTACTTC

V: TRBV7-6
J: TRBJ2-2
D: TRBD1
size: .
CDR3: CASSDRTGDTGELFF
DNA: TGTGCCAGCAGCGATAGGACAGGGGACACCGGGGAGCTGTTTTTT

V: TRBV20-1
J: TRBJ1-1
D: .
size: .
CDR3: CSARRTENTEAFF
DNA: TGCAGTGCTAGAAGGACAGAGAACACTGAAGCTTTCTTT

V: TRBV20-1
J: TRBJ1-1
D: .
size: .
CDR3: CSAREGNTEAFF
DNA: TGCAGTGCTAGGGAGGGGAACACTGAAGCTTTCTTT

V: TRBV9
J: TRBJ2-5
D: .
size: .
CDR3: CASSVGAKETQYF
DNA: TGTGCCAGCAGCGTAGGGGCCAAGGAGACCCAGTACTTC

V: TRBV4-1
J: TRBJ2-1
D: .
size: .
CDR3: CASSQAFPTSSYNEQFF
DNA: TGCGCCAGCAGCCAAGCTTTCCCCACCTCCTCCTACAATGAGCAGTTCTTC

V: TRBV20-1
J: TRBJ1-2
D: .
size: .
CDR3: CSARLDASNYGYTF
DNA: TGCAGTGCTAGACTTGATGCCTCTAACTATGGCTACACCTTC

V: TRBV29-1
J: TRBJ2-1
D: TRBD1
size: .
CDR3: CSVEGQGGSYNEQFF
DNA: TGCAGCGTTGAAGGACAGGGTGGCTCCTACAATGAGCAGTTCTTC

V: TRBV25-1
J: TRBJ2-5
D: .
size: few
CDR3: CAVGETQYF
DNA: TGTGCCGTTGGGGAGACCCAGTACTTC

V: TRBV19
J: TRBJ2-1
D: .
size: .
CDR3: CASSIFGGRDEQFF
DNA: TGTGCCAGTAGTATATTTGGGGGGCGCGATGAGCAGTTCTTC

V: TRBV13
J: TRBJ1-2
D: .
size: .
CDR3: CASSSTGTGSFYTF
DNA: TGTGCCAGCAGCTCAACCGGGACTGGGAGCTTCTACACCTTC

V: TRBV5-1
J: TRBJ2-6
D: .
size: once
CDR3: CASSLYQAEAGANVLTF
DNA: TGCGCCAGCAGCTTGTACCAGGCTGAAGCTGGGGCCAACGTCCTGACTTTC